A single sample gave rise to the 22 T cell receptor beta chains below, sequenced in a study of blood T cell repertoires in COVID-19. Here immunoSEQ multiplex PCR was the method, and the copy in TCRdb shows in-frame clones only, minus some. Of about 270,000 clones in the sample, 81% were seen once. Material for sequencing was peripheral blood. Receptor source: a woman in her fifties or sixties with active or convalescent COVID-19.

The V gene is TRBV7-3, the J gene TRBJ2-1; possible D gene TRBD2, 5 bases. V was trimmed by 5 bases and J by 0 bases, leaving 11 bases between them. The CDR3 has 15 amino acids. Germline V gene sequence: CDR1 SGHTA, CDR2 FQGTGA. The CDR3 bases are TGTGCCAGCAGCCCCGGGGAAAGCTCCTACAATGAGCAGTTCTTC. Translation gives CASSPGESSYNEQFF. Together with reference TRBV7-3 and TRBJ2-1, the CDR3 gives the full variable domain: GAGVSQTPSNKVTEKGKYVELRCDPISGHTALYWYRQSLGQGPEFLIYFQGTGAADDSGLPNDRFFAVRPEGSVSTLKIQRTERGDSAVYLCASSPGESSYNEQFFGPGTRLTVL.

The chain recombines TRBV18 with TRBJ1-2, with a weak D call TRBD1 (6 bases). The CDR3 is 15 residues long. V lost 3 bases, J lost 4 bases, and 15 bases lay in between. CDR1 is KGHSH and CDR2 is LQKENI in the germline V gene. CDR3 sequence (DNA): TGTGCCAGCTCACCCCTTACAGGGTCGGGCTATGGCTACACCTTC. Translation: CASSPLTGSGYGYTF.

This sequence joins TRBV6-1 and TRBJ1-5, with 8 bases aligning to TRBD1. CDR1 and CDR2 (germline): MNHNS, SASEGT. With V trimmed by 1 base and J by 6 bases, 5 bases remained unmatched. The CDR3 spans 15 residues. This chain's CDR3 is CASSEVDRDRQPQHF. The DNA for the CDR3 is TGTGCCAGCAGTGAAGTGGACAGGGACCGTCAGCCCCAGCATTTT.

This clone was counted only a few times. The chain couples TRBV5-6 to TRBJ2-1; D is unclear. The length of the CDR3 is 16 residues. V was cut by 0 bases and J by 0 bases, with 10 bases left in between. The germline V gene encodes CDR1 SGHDT and CDR2 YYEEEE. The CDR3 coding sequence is TGTGCCAGCAGCTTGGGTCAGTGGAGCTCCTACAATGAGCAGTTCTTC. Translation: CASSLGQWSSYNEQFF.

This clone has only a few counts. Other DNA sequences from this sample encode an identical CDR3 as well. The J gene is TRBJ1-1, the V gene TRBV5-4; unclear D gene. V shed 0 bases and J shed 1 base, with 4 bases lying between them. The CDR3 loop spans 13 amino acids. Germline V gene sequence: CDR1 SGHNT, CDR2 YYREEE (reference sequence). The CDR3 DNA follows: TGTGCCAGCAGCTTGGGGAGGAACACTGAAGCTTTCTTT. Translated, it gives CASSLGRNTEAFF.

The CDR3 DNA follows: TGTGCCAGCAGTGAATTGGACAGGGGAAACACCATATATTTT. It is translated as CASSELDRGNTIYF. The chain couples TRBV6-1 to TRBJ1-3; 7 positions match TRBD1. The CDR3 runs to 14 residues. The V gene end was trimmed by 2 bases and the J gene end by 4 bases; junction bases not matched to a gene: 2. Germline V gene sequence: CDR1 MNHNS, CDR2 SASEGT.

This chain links TRBV6-5 with TRBJ1-5, with 7 positions matching TRBD1. The CDR3 is made up of 13 amino acids. Germline CDR1 reads MNHEY; CDR2 reads SVGAGI. V shed 6 bases, J shed 4 bases, and the junction held 3 bases outside the gene matches. Here the CDR3 reads CASSGTANQPQHF. As DNA, the CDR3 is TGTGCCAGCAGCGGGACAGCAAATCAGCCCCAGCATTTT.

The chain couples TRBV18 to TRBJ1-1; D not resolved. CDR1 KGHSH and CDR2 LQKENI come from the germline V gene. The germline V and J ends were trimmed by 1 base and 6 bases, with 24 bases remaining between them. The CDR3 is 18 residues long. The CDR3 loop reads CASSPRAGSSTAFAEAFF. The CDR3 DNA reads as TGTGCCAGCTCACCACGGGCGGGGAGTTCTACGGCCTTCGCTGAAGCTTTCTTT. Looking up the rest from reference TRBV18 and TRBJ1-1 gives the full variable domain: NAGVMQNPRHLVRRRGQEARLRCSPMKGHSHVYWYRQLPEEGLKFMVYLQKENIIDESGMPKERFSAEFPKEGPSILRIQQVVRGDSAAYFCASSPRAGSSTAFAEAFFGQGTRLTVV.

This clone was picked up a small number of times. The chain couples TRBV6-1 to TRBJ1-5; 9 bases match TRBD1. Germline CDR1 is MNHNS and CDR2 is SASEGT. The J segment lost 8 bases and the V segment lost 1 base, leaving 6 bases of the junction unmatched. The length of the CDR3 is 15 residues. This CDR3 reads CASSEGQGVVEPQHF. The CDR3 DNA is TGTGCCAGCAGTGAAGGACAGGGGGTTGTCGAGCCCCAGCATTTT.

Details on this clone: Other DNA sequences from this sample encode an identical CDR3 as well. The chain recombines TRBV6-5 with TRBJ2-6; unclear D gene. The CDR3 is made up of 15 amino acids. Germline CDR1 MNHEY, CDR2 SVGAGI. The V and J ends lost 0 bases and 1 base respectively, with 4 bases between them. The DNA for the CDR3 is TGTGCCAGCAGTTACTCGAGGTCTGGGGCCAACGTCCTGACTTTC. Residues: CASSYSRSGANVLTF.

The chain is built from TRBV3-1 (or the pseudogene TRBV3-2) and TRBJ2-1; possible D gene TRBD1, 5 bases. The germline gives CDR1 LGHDT, CDR2 YNNKEL (reference sequence). Trimming stripped 3 bases from V and 8 bases from J, with 8 bases between. This CDR3 contains 12 residues. DNA for the CDR3: TGTGCCAGCAGCCAGATAGGGGATGAGCAGTTCTTC. Protein sequence: CASSQIGDEQFF.

The J gene is TRBJ1-5, the V gene TRBV30; a possible D gene is TRBD1 (6 bases). This CDR3 has 14 residues. V was cut by 4 bases and J by 0 bases, with 10 bases left in between. The germline V gene has CDR1 GTSNPN and CDR2 SVGIG (reference sequence). The CDR3 DNA reads as TGTGCCTGGAACGAGGACAGTAGCAATCAGCCCCAGCATTTT. This codes for CAWNEDSSNQPQHF.

The gene calls are TRBV5-6 and TRBJ1-1, with a weak D call TRBD1 (6 bases). V dropped 6 bases and J dropped 2 bases, with 11 bases sitting between them. Germline loops: CDR1 SGHDT, CDR2 YYEEEE. The CDR3 loop spans 13 amino acids. The CDR3 here is CASNTQGNTEAFF. CDR3 nucleotides: TGTGCCAGCAACACACAGGGAAACACTGAAGCTTTCTTT. The whole variable domain, filled in from reference TRBV5-6 and TRBJ1-1, reads DAGVTQSPTHLIKTRGQQVTLRCSPKSGHDTVSWYQQALGQGPQFIFQYYEEEERQRGNFPDRFSGHQFPNYSSELNVNALLLGDSALYLCASNTQGNTEAFFGQGTRLTVV.

The CDR3 DNA sequence: TGTGCCAGCAGGGCACAGGGGGTTGAAGCTTTCTTT. Its protein product is CASRAQGVEAFF. The rearrangement links TRBV2 to TRBJ1-1, with 8 bases matching TRBD1. V shed 6 bases, J shed 7 bases, and the junction held 4 bases outside the gene matches. This CDR3 contains 12 residues. The germline V gene encodes CDR1 SNHLY and CDR2 FYNNEI. Filled out from reference TRBV2 and TRBJ1-1, the complete variable domain reads EPEVTQTPSHQVTQMGQEVILRCVPISNHLYFYWYRQILGQKVEFLVSFYNNEISEKSEIFDDQFSVERPDGSNFTLKIRSTKLEDSAMYFCASRAQGVEAFFGQGTRLTVV.

The rearrangement uses TRBV20-1 and TRBJ2-7; D is perhaps TRBD1 (5 bases). The germline gives CDR1 DFQATT, CDR2 SNEGSKA (reference sequence). V shed 3 bases and J shed 5 bases, with 8 bases lying between them. This CDR3 is built from 11 residues. CDR3 loop: CSARMGHEQYF. The CDR3 nucleotides are TGCAGTGCTAGGATGGGGCACGAGCAGTACTTC.

The chain links TRBV4-1 to TRBJ1-1, with D possibly being TRBD1 (6 bases). Germline lookup yields CDR1 MGHRA and CDR2 YSYEKL. V dropped 5 bases and J dropped 1 base, with 20 bases sitting between them. There are 17 residues in the CDR3. CDR3 DNA: TGCGCCAGCAGCGTAGGTGACAGGTCGGGGAGGAACACTGAAGCTTTCTTT. Translated, it gives CASSVGDRSGRNTEAFF.

CDR3 coding DNA: TGTGCCAGCAGTCCCGACAGGGCTTGGGAGACCCAGTACTTC. Residues: CASSPDRAWETQYF. This rearrangement joins TRBV7-9 to TRBJ2-5, with 7 nucleotides matching TRBD1. There are 14 residues in the CDR3. The trim removed 6 bases at V and 5 bases at J, leaving 9 bases unmatched. Germline V lookup: CDR1 SEHNR, CDR2 FQNEAQ (reference sequence).

The chain recombines TRBV18 with TRBJ2-7; D is unresolved. The ends were cut back, 3 bases at V and 2 bases at J, with 11 bases in the middle. Germline V gene lookup returns CDR1 KGHSH and CDR2 LQKENI. The CDR3 sequence is 14 residues long. CDR3 amino acids: CASSPLRVPYEQYF. The CDR3 bases are TGTGCCAGCTCACCGCTCCGGGTCCCCTACGAGCAGTACTTC.

V usage is TRBV5-1 and J usage is TRBJ1-5; no clear D gene. This CDR3 region has 15 residues. CDR1 is SGHRS and CDR2 is YFSETQ in the germline V gene. V was clipped by 2 bases and J by 3 bases, with 12 bases between them. CDR3 region: CASSLDGLDNQPQHF. Here the CDR3 DNA reads TGCGCCAGCAGCTTAGACGGGTTAGACAATCAGCCCCAGCATTTT.

CDR3 region: CASSEGGKTQYF. CDR3 nucleotide sequence: TGTGCCAGCAGCGAGGGGGGGAAGACCCAGTACTTC. The chain combines TRBV9 with TRBJ2-5; perhaps TRBD2 as D (7 bases). CDR1 and CDR2 (germline): SGDLS, YYNGEE. V was cut by 3 bases and J by 6 bases, with 9 bases left in between. The CDR3 is made up of 12 amino acids.

This chain joins TRBV5-1 and TRBJ2-7, with TRBD1 as a possible D gene (5 bases). This CDR3 spans 16 amino acids. Germline V lookup: CDR1 SGHRS, CDR2 YFSETQ. Trimming removed 1 base at V and 4 bases at J, with 18 bases between. CDR3 in amino acids: CASSLPAGRNRYEQYF. The CDR3 nucleotides are TGCGCCAGCAGCTTGCCAGCAGGGCGCAACCGGTACGAGCAGTACTTC.

This chain connects TRBV6-1 to TRBJ2-2, with D maybe TRBD2 (7 bases). The V end was cut by 2 bases, the J end by 4 bases, with 11 bases between. The CDR3 sequence is 15 residues long. CDR1 and CDR2 from the germline V gene are MNHNS and SASEGT. The CDR3 is CASSEQGGGTGELFF. The CDR3, as DNA: TGTGCCAGCAGTGAACAGGGAGGGGGCACCGGGGAGCTGTTTTTT.